This T cell receptor (beta chain) was sequenced in a study of tumor-infiltrating lymphocytes in primary liver carcinoma. Regarding the study as a whole: It was tumor-adjacent and tumor-blood pairs that overlapped less than tumor region pairs did. Merely about 7-25% of top clones occurred in all five tumor regions.

Starting from about 0.5 ug of total RNA, TCR beta cDNA was produced with a primer in the constant region. Employing slightly modified ARM-PCR, three nested multiplex PCR rounds were run, and these gave rise to the TCR beta libraries. TRBV1-TRBV30 forward primers and a C-beta reverse primer were used in the first two PCR rounds, which each ran for about 9 cycles. TCRdb recomputed calls from the multiplex PCR reads with MiXCR, one row per CDR3 protein. The table has roughly 120,000 distinct CDR3 sequences, around 60% seen once. With regard to this clonotype: Its target is not known. At one boundary the junction diverges from the germline segment, which might be a read error.

Extraction of RNA together with DNA used 20-30 mg of unsorted bulk tissue. Chronic HBV infection, which was untreated, was present in the patients. This CDR3 comprises 16 residues. Germline V CDR1 and CDR2: SEHNR, FQNEAQ (reference sequence). This rearrangement joins TRBV7-9 to TRBJ1-2; no definite D call. The sample comprised liver tumor tissue from sampling region 1. The subset: tumor region T1, superior pole. This receptor was identified in a woman aged 60-75 years with primary liver carcinoma and hepatitis B virus infection. CDR3 protein: CTSSVSGRTSSYGYTF. The CDR3, as DNA: TGTACCAGCAGCGTCTCCGGACGGACTTCAAGCTATGGCTACACCTTC.